This passage covers 10 T cell receptor beta chains from one sample sequenced in a study of response to subunit inactivated influenza vaccine. TCRdb itself ran the RT-PCR reads through MiXCR, one entry per CDR3 protein. Of around 200,000 distinct CDR3 sequences in the sample, around 9.2% were seen once. This material consisted of non-naive T cells sorted from PBMCs, taken on the day of vaccination. The receptor source for this set is a man aged 45 to 65 who received an inactivated influenza vaccine.

The CDR3 here is CAIRDTSGNTIYF. The DNA of the CDR3 is TGTGCCATCAGGGACACCTCTGGAAACACCATATATTTT. V gene TRBV10-3 combines with J gene TRBJ1-3; D is perhaps TRBD1 (5 bases). From germline, CDR1 is ENHRY and CDR2 SYGVKD. The V end lost 6 bases, the J end lost 0 bases, and 6 bases lay between the germline ends. The CDR3 is 13 amino acids.

This sequence joins TRBV7-2 and TRBJ2-1; TRBD2 aligns across 13 bases. V lost 5 bases to trimming and J lost 6 bases; unmatched junction nucleotides: 4. From germline, CDR1 is SGHTA and CDR2 FQGNSA. The CDR3 runs 15 residues. CDR3 residues: CASSSGTSGVNEQFF. The CDR3 region has the DNA TGTGCCAGCAGCAGCGGGACTAGCGGGGTCAATGAGCAGTTCTTC.

Many counts were recorded for this clonotype. The chain employs TRBV12-3 or TRBV12-4 and TRBJ2-4; no reliable D call. The CDR3 has 14 residues. Trimming took off 6 bases at V and 6 bases at J, with 15 bases between the two ends. CDR3 DNA: TGTGCCAGCAGACTCGGTGGGTCTGGAAACATTCAGTACTTC. Translating it yields CASRLGGSGNIQYF.

This clonotype was counted between two and nine times. The chain employs TRBV28 and TRBJ1-1; no clear D gene. The ends were cut back, 5 bases at V and 5 bases at J, with 9 bases in the middle. The CDR3 spans 12 residues. The V gene's germline CDR1 is MDHEN and CDR2 SYDVKM. The CDR3 DNA reads TGTGCCAGCAGTGTGTCGGGTACTGAAGCTTTCTTT. Translating gives CASSVSGTEAFF.

The chain combines TRBV6-1 with TRBJ1-5, with D tentatively TRBD1 (6 bases). Trimming removed 7 bases from V and 0 bases from J, with 19 bases in between. In germline, CDR1 is MNHNS, CDR2 SASEGT. The CDR3 is 17 residues long. CDR3 residues: CASKGVQADLSNQPQHF. CDR3 in DNA: TGTGCCAGCAAGGGGGTTCAGGCGGATCTTAGCAATCAGCCCCAGCATTTT.

This rearrangement joins TRBV18 to TRBJ1-6; D is possibly TRBD1 (5 bases). Per germline, CDR1 KGHSH and CDR2 LQKENI. The CDR3 is 16 amino acids. The V gene lost 5 bases and the J gene lost 6 bases, with 17 bases spanning the gap. For the CDR3, the DNA is TGTGCCAGCTCAAAAGGACCTGGGGCTAGTAATTCACCCCTCCACTTT. Amino acids: CASSKGPGASNSPLHF.

This clonotype was observed at least ten times. J is TRBJ2-4 and V is TRBV11-1; TRBD1 matches 9 bases. Germline-derived CDR1 and CDR2 are SGHAT and FQDESV (reference sequence). The junction had 9 bases not matched to a gene; V was cut back by 2 bases and J by 1 base. This CDR3 has 18 amino acids. CDR3 sequence reads: CASSLRTGDGLAKNIQYF. CDR3 coding DNA: TGTGCCAGCAGCTTACGGACAGGGGACGGGTTGGCCAAAAACATTCAGTACTTC.

This clonotype was seen a few times. This rearrangement joins TRBV2 to TRBJ2-5, with D possibly matching TRBD2 (6 bases). Trimming removed 7 bases at V and 3 bases at J, with 6 bases between. Germline loops: CDR1 SNHLY, CDR2 FYNNEI. The CDR3 has 11 amino acids. This chain's CDR3 is CASTGEETQYF. DNA of the CDR3: TGTGCCAGCACGGGAGAAGAGACCCAGTACTTC.

V is TRBV4-2 and J is TRBJ2-6, with D unresolved. Germline values: CDR1 LGHNA, CDR2 YNFKEQ. The CDR3 length is 17 residues. V was clipped by 1 base and J by 0 bases, with 10 bases between them. Here the CDR3 reads CASSQGTPNSGANVLTF. The CDR3 nucleotides are TGTGCCAGCAGCCAAGGTACACCTAACTCTGGGGCCAACGTCCTGACTTTC.

The rearrangement uses TRBV11-2 and TRBJ2-3; no clear D. V lost 4 bases, J lost 4 bases, and 18 bases lay in between. Germline V CDR1 and CDR2: SGHAT, FQNNGV. The CDR3 is made up of 16 amino acids. The CDR3 region has the DNA TGTGCCAGCAGCTCTTTACGGGCTTGGGCCCCAGATACGCAGTATTTT. Protein: CASSSLRAWAPDTQYF.